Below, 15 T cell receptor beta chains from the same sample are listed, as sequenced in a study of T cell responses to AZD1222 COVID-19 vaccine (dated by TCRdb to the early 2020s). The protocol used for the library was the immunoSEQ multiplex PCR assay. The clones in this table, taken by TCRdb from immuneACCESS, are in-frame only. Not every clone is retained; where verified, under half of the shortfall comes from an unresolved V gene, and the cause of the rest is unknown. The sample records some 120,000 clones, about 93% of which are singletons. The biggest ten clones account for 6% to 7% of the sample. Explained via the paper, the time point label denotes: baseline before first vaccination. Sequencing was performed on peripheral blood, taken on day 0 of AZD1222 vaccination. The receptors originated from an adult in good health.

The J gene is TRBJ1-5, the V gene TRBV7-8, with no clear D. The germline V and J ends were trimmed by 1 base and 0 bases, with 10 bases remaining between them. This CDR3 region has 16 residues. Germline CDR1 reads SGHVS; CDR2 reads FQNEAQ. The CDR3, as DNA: TGTGCCAGCAGCTTAGAACGCGGATATAGCAATCAGCCCCAGCATTTT. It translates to CASSLERGYSNQPQHF.

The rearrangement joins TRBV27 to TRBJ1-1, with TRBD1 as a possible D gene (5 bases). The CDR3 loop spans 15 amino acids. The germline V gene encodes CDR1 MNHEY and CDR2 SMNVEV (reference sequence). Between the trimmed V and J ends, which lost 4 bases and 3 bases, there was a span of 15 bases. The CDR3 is CASSSRDRGDTEAFF. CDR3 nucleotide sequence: TGTGCCAGCAGTTCTCGGGACCGGGGGGACACTGAAGCTTTCTTT.

CDR3 coding DNA: TGTGCCAGCAGTTACGAAGGGAACTATGGCTACACCTTC. Translating gives CASSYEGNYGYTF. This rearrangement joins TRBV6-5 to TRBJ1-2; D is unresolved. CDR1 MNHEY and CDR2 SVGAGI come from the germline V gene. The germline V and J ends were trimmed by 2 bases and 2 bases, with 6 bases remaining between them. The CDR3 consists of 13 residues.

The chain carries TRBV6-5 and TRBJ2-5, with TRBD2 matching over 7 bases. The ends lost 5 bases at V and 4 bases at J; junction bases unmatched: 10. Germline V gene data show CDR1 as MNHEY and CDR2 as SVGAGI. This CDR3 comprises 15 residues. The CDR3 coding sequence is TGTGCCAGCAGTCCCTCAGACTGGGAGGGAGAGACCCAGTACTTC. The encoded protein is CASSPSDWEGETQYF.

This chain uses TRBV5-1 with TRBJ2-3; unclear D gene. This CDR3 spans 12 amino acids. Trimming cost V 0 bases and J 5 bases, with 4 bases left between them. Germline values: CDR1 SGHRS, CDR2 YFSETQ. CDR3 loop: CASSLGGDTQYF. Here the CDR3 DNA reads TGCGCCAGCAGCTTGGGGGGAGATACGCAGTATTTT.

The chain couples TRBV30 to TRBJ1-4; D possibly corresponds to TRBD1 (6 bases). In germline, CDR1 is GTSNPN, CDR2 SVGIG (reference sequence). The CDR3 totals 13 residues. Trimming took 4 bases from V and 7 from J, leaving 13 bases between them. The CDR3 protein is CAWTQGQGEKLFF. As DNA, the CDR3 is TGTGCCTGGACGCAGGGGCAGGGTGAAAAACTGTTTTTT.

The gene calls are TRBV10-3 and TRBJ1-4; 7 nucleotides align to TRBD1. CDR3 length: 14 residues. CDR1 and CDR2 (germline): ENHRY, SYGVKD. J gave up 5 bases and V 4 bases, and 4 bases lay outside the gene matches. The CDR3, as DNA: TGTGCCATCAGTGTAACAGGGGCGAATGAAAAACTGTTTTTT. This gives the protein CAISVTGANEKLFF.

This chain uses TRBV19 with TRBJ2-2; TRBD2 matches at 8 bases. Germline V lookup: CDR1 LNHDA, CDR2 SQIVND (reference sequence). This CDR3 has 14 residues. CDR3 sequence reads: CATKRELDTGELFF. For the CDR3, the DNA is TGTGCTACAAAGCGGGAGCTCGACACCGGGGAGCTGTTTTTT.

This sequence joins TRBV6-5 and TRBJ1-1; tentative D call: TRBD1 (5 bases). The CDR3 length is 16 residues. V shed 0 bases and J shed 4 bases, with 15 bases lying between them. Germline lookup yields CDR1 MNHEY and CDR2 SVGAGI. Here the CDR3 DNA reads TGTGCCAGCAGTTACTCGATTGGGGGGGTTCGCACTGAAGCTTTCTTT. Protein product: CASSYSIGGVRTEAFF.

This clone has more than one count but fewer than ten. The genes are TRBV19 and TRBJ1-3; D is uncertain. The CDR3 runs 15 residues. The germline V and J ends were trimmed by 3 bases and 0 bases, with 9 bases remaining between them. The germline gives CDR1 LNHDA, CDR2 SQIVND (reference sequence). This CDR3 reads CASSIGGRSGNTIYF. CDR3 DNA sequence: TGTGCCAGTAGTATCGGCGGCCGCTCTGGAAACACCATATATTTT.

The DNA for the CDR3 is TGTGCCAGCAGTTTTGCCAAAAACATTCAGTACTTC. Amino acids: CASSFAKNIQYF. The gene calls are TRBV12-3 or TRBV12-4 and TRBJ2-4; D is unresolved. CDR3 length: 12 residues. Trimming left V 3 bases short and J 1 base short, with 1 base between.

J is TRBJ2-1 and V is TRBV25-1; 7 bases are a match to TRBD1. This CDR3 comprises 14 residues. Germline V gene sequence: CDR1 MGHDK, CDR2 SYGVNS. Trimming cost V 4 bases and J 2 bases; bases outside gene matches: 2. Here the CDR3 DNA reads TGTGCCAGCAGTGTAGGGGGCGCCTACAATGAGCAGTTCTTC. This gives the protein CASSVGGAYNEQFF.

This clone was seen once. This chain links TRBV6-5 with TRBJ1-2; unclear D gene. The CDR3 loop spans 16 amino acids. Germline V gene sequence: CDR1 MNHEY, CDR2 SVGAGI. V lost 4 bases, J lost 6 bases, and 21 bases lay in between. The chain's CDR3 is CASSLVLGGKYNGYTF. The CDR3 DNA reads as TGTGCCAGCAGTTTAGTCCTCGGAGGAAAGTATAATGGCTACACCTTC.

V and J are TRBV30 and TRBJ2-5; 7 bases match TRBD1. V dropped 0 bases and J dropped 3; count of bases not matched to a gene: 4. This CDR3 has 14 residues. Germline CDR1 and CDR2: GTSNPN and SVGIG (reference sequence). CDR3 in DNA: TGTGCCTGGAGTGTACTCACAGGGGAAGAGACCCAGTACTTC. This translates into CAWSVLTGEETQYF.

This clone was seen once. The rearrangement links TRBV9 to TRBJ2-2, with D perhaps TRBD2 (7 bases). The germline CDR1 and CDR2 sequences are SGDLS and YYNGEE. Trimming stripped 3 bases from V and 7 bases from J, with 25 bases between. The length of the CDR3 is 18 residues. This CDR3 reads CASSADEGGPGRVGELFF. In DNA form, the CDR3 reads TGTGCCAGCAGCGCCGACGAGGGGGGGCCAGGCCGGGTCGGGGAGCTGTTTTTT.